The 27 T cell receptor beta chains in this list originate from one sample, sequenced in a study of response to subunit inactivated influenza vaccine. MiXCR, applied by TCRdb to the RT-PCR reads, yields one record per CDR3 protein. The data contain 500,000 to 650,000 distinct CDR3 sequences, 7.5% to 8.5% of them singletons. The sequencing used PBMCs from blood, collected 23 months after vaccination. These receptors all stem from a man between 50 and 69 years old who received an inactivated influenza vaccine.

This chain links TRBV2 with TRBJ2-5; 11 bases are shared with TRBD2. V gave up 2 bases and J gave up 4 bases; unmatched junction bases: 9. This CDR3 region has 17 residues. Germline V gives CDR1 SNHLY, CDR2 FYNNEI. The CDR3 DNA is TGTGCCAGCAGTGAACGAATAGCGGGGGGGCATGGAGAGACCCAGTACTTC. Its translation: CASSERIAGGHGETQYF.

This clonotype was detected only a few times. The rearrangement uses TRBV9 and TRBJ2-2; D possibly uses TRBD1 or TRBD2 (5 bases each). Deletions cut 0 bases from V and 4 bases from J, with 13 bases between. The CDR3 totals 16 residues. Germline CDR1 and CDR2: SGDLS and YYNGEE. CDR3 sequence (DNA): TGTGCCAGCAGCGTAGCACCGGGACGACGCACCGGGGAGCTGTTTTTT. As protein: CASSVAPGRRTGELFF.

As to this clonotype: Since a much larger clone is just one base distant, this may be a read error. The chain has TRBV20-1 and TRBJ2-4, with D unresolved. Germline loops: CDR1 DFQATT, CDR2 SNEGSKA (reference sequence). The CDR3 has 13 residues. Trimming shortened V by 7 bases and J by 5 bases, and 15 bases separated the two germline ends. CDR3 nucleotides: TGCAGTGGAGAGGCTAGGGCCGAAAACATTCAGTACTTC. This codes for CSGEARAENIQYF.

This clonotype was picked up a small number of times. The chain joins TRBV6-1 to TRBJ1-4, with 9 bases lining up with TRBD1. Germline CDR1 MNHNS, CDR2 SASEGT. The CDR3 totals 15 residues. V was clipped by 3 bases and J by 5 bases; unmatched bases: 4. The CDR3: CASSDTGGLNEKLFF. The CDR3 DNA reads TGTGCCAGCAGTGACACAGGGGGCCTCAATGAAAAACTGTTTTTT.

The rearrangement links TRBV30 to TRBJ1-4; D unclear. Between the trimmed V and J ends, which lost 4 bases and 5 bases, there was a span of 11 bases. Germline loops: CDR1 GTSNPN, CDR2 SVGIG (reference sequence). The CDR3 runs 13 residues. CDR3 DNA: TGTGCCTGGAAATGGGCGGCGAATGAAAAACTGTTTTTT. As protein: CAWKWAANEKLFF.

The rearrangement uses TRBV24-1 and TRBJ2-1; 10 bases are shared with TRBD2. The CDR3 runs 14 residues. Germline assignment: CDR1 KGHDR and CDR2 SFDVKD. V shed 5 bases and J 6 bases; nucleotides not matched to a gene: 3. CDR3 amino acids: CATSATSGANEQFF. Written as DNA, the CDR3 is TGTGCCACCAGTGCTACTAGCGGGGCCAATGAGCAGTTCTTC.

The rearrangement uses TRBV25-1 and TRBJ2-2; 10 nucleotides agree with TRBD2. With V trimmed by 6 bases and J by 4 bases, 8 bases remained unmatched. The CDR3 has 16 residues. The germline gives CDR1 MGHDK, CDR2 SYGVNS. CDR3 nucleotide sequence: TGTGCCAGCAGCCCGGGGAGCGGGAGGGTCACCGGGGAGCTGTTTTTT. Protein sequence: CASSPGSGRVTGELFF. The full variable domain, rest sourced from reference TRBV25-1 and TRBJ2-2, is EADIYQTPRYLVIGTGKKITLECSQTMGHDKMYWYQQDPGMELHLIHYSYGVNSTEKGDLSSESTVSRIRTEHFPLTLESARPSHTSQYLCASSPGSGRVTGELFFGEGSRLTVL.

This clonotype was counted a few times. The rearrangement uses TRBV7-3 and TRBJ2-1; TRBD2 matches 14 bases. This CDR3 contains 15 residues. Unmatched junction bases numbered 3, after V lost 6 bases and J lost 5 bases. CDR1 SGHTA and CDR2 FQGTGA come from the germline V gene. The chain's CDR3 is CASRKGLAGDNEQFF. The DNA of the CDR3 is TGTGCCAGCAGAAAGGGACTAGCGGGGGACAATGAGCAGTTCTTC.

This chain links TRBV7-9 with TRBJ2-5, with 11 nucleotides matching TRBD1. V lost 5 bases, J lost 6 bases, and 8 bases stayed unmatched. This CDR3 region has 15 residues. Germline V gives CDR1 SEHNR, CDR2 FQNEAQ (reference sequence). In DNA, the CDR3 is TGTGCCAGCAGCCGGGGACAGGGGGAAGAAAAGACCCAGTACTTC. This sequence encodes CASSRGQGEEKTQYF.

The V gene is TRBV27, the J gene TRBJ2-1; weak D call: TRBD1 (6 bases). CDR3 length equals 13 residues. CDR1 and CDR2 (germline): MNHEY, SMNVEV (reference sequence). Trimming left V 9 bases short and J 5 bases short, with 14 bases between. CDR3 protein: CASSPTGNNEQFF. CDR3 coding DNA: TGTGCCAGTTCCCCAACAGGGAACAATGAGCAGTTCTTC.

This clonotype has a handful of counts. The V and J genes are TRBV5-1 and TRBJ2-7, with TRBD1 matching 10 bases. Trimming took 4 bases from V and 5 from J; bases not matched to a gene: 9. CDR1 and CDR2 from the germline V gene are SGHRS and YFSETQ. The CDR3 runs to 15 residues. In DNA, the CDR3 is TGCGCCAGCAGCCAGACAGGGGGCAGGTTAAACGAGCAGTACTTC. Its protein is CASSQTGGRLNEQYF.

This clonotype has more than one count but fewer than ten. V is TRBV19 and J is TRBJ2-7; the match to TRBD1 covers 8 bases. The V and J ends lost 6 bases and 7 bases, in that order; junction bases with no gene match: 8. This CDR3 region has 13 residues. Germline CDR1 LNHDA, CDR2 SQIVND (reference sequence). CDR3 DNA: TGTGCCAGTAGAGACGCAGGGGGCTATGAGCAGTACTTC. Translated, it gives CASRDAGGYEQYF.

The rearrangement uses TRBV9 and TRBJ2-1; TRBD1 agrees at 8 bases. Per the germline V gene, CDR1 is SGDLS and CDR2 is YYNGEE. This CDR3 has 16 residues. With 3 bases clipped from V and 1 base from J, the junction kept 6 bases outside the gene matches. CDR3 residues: CASSAFGTGSYNEQFF. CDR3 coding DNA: TGTGCCAGCAGCGCTTTCGGGACAGGTTCCTACAATGAGCAGTTCTTC.

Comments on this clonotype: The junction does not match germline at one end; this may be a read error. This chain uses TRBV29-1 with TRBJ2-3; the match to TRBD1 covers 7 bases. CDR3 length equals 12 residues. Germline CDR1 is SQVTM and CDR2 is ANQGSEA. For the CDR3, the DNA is TGCAGAGTTGACAGGGGCACAGATACGCAGTATTTT. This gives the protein CRVDRGTDTQYF.

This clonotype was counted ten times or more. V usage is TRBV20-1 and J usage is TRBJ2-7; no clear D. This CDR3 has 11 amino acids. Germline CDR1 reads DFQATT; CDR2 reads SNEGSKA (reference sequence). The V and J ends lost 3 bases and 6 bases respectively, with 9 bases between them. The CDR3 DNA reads TGCAGTGCTAGGACCTTCGGCGAGCAGTACTTC. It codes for CSARTFGEQYF.

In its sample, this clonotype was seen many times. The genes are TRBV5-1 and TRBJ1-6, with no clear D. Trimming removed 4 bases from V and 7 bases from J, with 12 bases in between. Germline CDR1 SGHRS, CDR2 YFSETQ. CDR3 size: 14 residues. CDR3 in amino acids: CASSAPDSNSPLHF. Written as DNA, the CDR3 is TGCGCCAGCAGCGCCCCGGACTCAAATTCACCCCTCCACTTT.

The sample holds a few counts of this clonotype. The CDR3 coding sequence is TGTGCCAGCAGCTTACAGGGGGCGCACGCCCTCTATGGCTACACCTTC. It yields the protein CASSLQGAHALYGYTF. The chain couples TRBV7-2 to TRBJ1-2, with 8 bases lining up with TRBD1. J lost 4 bases, V lost 2 bases, and 9 bases had no gene match. Germline values: CDR1 SGHTA, CDR2 FQGNSA. The CDR3 is 16 residues long.

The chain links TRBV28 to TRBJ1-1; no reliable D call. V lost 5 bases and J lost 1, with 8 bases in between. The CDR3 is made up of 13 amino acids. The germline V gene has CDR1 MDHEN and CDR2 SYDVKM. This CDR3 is CASSASGNTEAFF. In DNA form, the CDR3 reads TGTGCCAGCAGTGCGTCGGGGAACACTGAAGCTTTCTTT.

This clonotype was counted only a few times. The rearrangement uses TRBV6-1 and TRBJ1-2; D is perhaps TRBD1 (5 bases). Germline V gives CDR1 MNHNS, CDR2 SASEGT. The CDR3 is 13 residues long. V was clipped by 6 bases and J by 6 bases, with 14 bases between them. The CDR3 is CASSLTRVDGYTF. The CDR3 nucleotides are TGTGCCAGCAGCCTCACCAGGGTTGATGGCTACACCTTC.

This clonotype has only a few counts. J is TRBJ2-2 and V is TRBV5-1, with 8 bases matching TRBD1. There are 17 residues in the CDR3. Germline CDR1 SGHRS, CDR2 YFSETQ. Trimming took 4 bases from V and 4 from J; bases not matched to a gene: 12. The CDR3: CASSPIPGQAGTGELFF. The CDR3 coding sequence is TGCGCCAGCAGCCCCATACCGGGACAGGCCGGCACCGGGGAGCTGTTTTTT.

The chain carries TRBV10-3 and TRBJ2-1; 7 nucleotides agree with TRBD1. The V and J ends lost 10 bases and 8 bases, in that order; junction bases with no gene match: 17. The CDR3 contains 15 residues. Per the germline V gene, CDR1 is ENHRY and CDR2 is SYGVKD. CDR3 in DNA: TGTGCCACCAGGGGGTGGCAGGGGAAGATTGATGAGCAGTTCTTC. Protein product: CATRGWQGKIDEQFF.

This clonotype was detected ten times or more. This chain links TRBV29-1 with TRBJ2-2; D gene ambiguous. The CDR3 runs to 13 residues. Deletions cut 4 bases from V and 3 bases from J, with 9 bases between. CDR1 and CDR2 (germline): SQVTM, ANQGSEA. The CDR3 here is CSVGAGYTGELFF. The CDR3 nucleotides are TGCAGCGTTGGGGCCGGGTACACCGGGGAGCTGTTTTTT.

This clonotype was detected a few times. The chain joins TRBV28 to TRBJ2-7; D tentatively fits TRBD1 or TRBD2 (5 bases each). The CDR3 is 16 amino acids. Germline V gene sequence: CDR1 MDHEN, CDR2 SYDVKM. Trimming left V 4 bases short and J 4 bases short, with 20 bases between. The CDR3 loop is CASSSAGTKGLYEQYF. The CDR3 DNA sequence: TGTGCCAGCAGTTCCGCAGGGACGAAGGGGCTATACGAGCAGTACTTC.

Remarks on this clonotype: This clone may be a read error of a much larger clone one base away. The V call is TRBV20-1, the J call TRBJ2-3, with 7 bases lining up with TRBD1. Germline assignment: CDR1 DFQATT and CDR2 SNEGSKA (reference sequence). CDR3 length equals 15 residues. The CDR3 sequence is CSTRDEGQGTDTQYF. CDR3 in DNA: TGCAGTACTAGAGATGAAGGACAGGGCACAGATACGCAGTATTTT.

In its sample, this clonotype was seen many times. For the CDR3, the DNA is TGTGCCATCAGGTCCCGGAGCTCCTACGAGCAGTACTTC. The encoded protein is CAIRSRSSYEQYF. V and J are TRBV10-3 and TRBJ2-7; D uncertain. This CDR3 has 13 amino acids. Germline loops: CDR1 ENHRY, CDR2 SYGVKD. Deletions cut 6 bases from V and 0 bases from J, with 9 bases between.

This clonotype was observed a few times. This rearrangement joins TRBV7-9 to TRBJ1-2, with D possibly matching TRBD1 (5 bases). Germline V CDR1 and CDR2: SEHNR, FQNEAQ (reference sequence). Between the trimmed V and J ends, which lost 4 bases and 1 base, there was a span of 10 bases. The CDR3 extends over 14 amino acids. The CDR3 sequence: CASSYSGLNYGYTF. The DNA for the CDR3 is TGTGCCAGCAGCTATTCGGGACTTAACTATGGCTACACCTTC.

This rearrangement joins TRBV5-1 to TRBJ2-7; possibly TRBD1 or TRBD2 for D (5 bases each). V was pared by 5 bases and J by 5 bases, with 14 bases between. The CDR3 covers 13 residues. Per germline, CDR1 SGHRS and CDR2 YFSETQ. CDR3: CASSILGGHEQYF. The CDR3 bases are TGCGCCAGCAGTATTCTTGGGGGACACGAGCAGTACTTC.